This entry lists 10 T cell receptor beta chains sequenced from one sample in a study of long-term antiretroviral therapy in people with HIV. A v3.0 immunoSEQ assay was performed at survey level. Generated by immunoSEQ multiplex PCR, the TCRdb table keeps only in-frame clones and is missing some. The data hold around 13,000 clones, with more than 75% observed a single time. The sample in question was unsorted PBMCs, obtained 3.1 years after starting antiretroviral therapy. These TCRs come from a man between 35 and 55 years old with HIV.

This clone was picked up one time. The chain combines TRBV2 with TRBJ2-7; 11 bases are shared with TRBD1. From germline, CDR1 is SNHLY and CDR2 FYNNEI. With 7 bases clipped from V and 5 bases from J, the junction kept 10 bases outside the gene matches. This CDR3 has 15 residues. The CDR3 reads CASTYTGTGGHEQYF. CDR3 DNA sequence: TGTGCCAGCACCTATACCGGGACAGGGGGGCACGAGCAGTACTTC.

The chain uses TRBV23-1 and TRBJ1-2; D unclear. TRBV23-1 is an ORF; its function is uncertain. The CDR3 contains 17 residues. V was trimmed by 0 bases and J by 1 base, leaving 15 bases between them. CDR3 bases: TGCGCCAGCAGTCAATCAGGTCTCCAAGGGCGTAACTATGGCTACACCTTC. Its protein is CASSQSGLQGRNYGYTF.

The genes are TRBV19 and TRBJ1-1, with a possible D match to TRBD1 (5 bases). This CDR3 comprises 14 residues. The germline gives CDR1 LNHDA, CDR2 SQIVND (reference sequence). The V end was cut by 3 bases, the J end by 1 base, with 9 bases between. In DNA, the CDR3 is TGTGCCAGTAGTATCCAGGGAGCGAACACTGAAGCTTTCTTT. Translated, it gives CASSIQGANTEAFF.

The chain employs TRBV6-4 and TRBJ2-1, with 8 bases lining up with TRBD1. Germline-derived CDR1 and CDR2 are MRHNA and SNTAGT. V shed 3 bases, J shed 7 bases, and the junction held 8 bases outside the gene matches. CDR3 length: 15 amino acids. The CDR3 DNA reads as TGTGCCAGCAGTGATCGGCCAGGGGGCGGGAATGAGCAGTTCTTC. Its translation: CASSDRPGGGNEQFF.

This clone was recorded only once. The chain couples TRBV19 to TRBJ2-7; 9 nucleotides agree with TRBD1. The CDR3 is 14 residues long. Germline assignment: CDR1 LNHDA and CDR2 SQIVND (reference sequence). The ends lost 4 bases at V and 3 bases at J; junction bases unmatched: 4. DNA of the CDR3: TGTGCCAGTAGTAACTTGGACAGGGGCTACGAGCAGTACTTC. Translated, it gives CASSNLDRGYEQYF.

J is TRBJ1-1 and V is TRBV7-9; D remains ambiguous. V lost 2 bases, J lost 1 base, and 8 bases lay in between. The germline V gene encodes CDR1 SEHNR and CDR2 FQNEAQ (reference sequence). CDR3 size: 14 residues. CDR3 nucleotide sequence: TGTGCCAGCAGCTTAACTAGCGGGAACACTGAAGCTTTCTTT. Encoded protein: CASSLTSGNTEAFF.

V gene TRBV6-1 combines with J gene TRBJ1-6, with D possibly being TRBD1 (6 bases). The germline gives CDR1 MNHNS, CDR2 SASEGT. V was clipped by 8 bases and J by 5 bases, with 13 bases between them. The CDR3 is made up of 14 amino acids. The CDR3 nucleotides are TGTGCCAGCGAGCGGCCAGGGGATAATTCACCCCTCCACTTT. It yields the protein CASERPGDNSPLHF.

The gene calls are TRBV18 and TRBJ1-6; TRBD1 matches 8 bases. CDR3 length equals 15 residues. V was clipped by 3 bases and J by 10 bases; unmatched bases: 8. From germline, CDR1 is KGHSH and CDR2 LQKENI. The CDR3 spells CASSPTTGDSSPLHF. DNA of the CDR3: TGTGCCAGCTCACCGACGACAGGGGATAGCTCACCCCTCCACTTT.

The gene calls are TRBV6-5 and TRBJ1-2; D uncertain. Trimming cost V 7 bases and J 4 bases, with 19 bases left between them. This CDR3 has 15 residues. Germline assignment: CDR1 MNHEY and CDR2 SVGAGI. The CDR3: CASNKRAAAIYGYTF. The CDR3 DNA reads as TGTGCCAGCAATAAAAGGGCGGCAGCGATCTATGGCTACACCTTC.

The chain joins TRBV4-1 to TRBJ1-3; TRBD1 might be the D (5 bases). There are 18 residues in the CDR3. The ends were cut back, 1 base at V and 4 bases at J, with 20 bases in the middle. Per germline, CDR1 MGHRA and CDR2 YSYEKL. The CDR3 region has the DNA TGCGCCAGCAGCCAAGTCGCCGGGGCCACTGGGGCAGGAAACACCATATATTTT. It translates to CASSQVAGATGAGNTIYF.